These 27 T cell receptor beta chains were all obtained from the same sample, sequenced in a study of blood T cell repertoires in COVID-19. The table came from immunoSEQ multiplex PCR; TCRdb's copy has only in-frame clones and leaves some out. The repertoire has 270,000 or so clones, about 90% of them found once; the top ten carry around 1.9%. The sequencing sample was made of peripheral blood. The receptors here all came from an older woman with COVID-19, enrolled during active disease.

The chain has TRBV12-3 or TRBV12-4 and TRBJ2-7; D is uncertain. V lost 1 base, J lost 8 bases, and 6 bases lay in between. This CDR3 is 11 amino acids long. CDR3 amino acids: CASSLGHQQYF. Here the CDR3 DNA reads TGTGCCAGCAGTTTAGGGCACCAGCAGTACTTC.

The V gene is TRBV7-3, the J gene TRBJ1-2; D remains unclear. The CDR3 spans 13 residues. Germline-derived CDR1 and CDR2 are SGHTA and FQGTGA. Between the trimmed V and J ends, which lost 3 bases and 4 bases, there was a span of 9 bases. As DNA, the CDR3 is TGTGCCAGCAGCTTCACACGGAGCTATGGCTACACCTTC. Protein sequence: CASSFTRSYGYTF.

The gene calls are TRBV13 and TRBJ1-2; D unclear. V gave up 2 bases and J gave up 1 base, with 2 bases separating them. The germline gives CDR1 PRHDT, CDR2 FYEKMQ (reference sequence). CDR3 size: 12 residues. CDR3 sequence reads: CASSLRNYGYTF. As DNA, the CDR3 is TGTGCCAGCAGCTTACGTAACTATGGCTACACCTTC.

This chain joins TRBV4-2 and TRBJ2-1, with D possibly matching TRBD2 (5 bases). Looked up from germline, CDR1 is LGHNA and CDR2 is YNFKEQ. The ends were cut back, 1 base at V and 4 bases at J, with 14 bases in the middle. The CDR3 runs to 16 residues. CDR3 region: CASSQGSSSGYNEQFF. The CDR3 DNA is TGTGCCAGCAGCCAAGGAAGTTCAAGCGGTTACAATGAGCAGTTCTTC.

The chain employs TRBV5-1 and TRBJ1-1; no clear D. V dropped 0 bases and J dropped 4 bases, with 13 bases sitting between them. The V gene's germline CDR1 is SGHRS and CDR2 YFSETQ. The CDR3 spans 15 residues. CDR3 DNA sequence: TGCGCCAGCAGCTTGGAGGGTTTTGGAGGCACTGAAGCTTTCTTT. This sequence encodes CASSLEGFGGTEAFF.

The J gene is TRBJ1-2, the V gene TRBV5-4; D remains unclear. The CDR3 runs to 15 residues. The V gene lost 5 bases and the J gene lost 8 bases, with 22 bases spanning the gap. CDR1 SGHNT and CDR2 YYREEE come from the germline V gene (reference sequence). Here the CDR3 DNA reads TGTGCCAGCAGTGGGGAGCCCTTGGCCTTGGGCGGCTACACCTTC. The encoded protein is CASSGEPLALGGYTF.

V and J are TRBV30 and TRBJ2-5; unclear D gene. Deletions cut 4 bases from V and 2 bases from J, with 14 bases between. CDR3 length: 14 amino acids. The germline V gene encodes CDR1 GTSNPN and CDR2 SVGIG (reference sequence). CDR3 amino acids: CAWKSRYIQETQYF. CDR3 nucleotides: TGTGCCTGGAAAAGCAGGTACATACAAGAGACCCAGTACTTC.

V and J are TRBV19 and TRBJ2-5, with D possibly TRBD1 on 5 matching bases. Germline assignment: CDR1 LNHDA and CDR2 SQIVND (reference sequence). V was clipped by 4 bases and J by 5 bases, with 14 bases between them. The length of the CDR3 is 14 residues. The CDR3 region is CASSRRQSGETQYF. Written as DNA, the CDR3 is TGTGCCAGTAGTAGAAGACAGTCGGGTGAGACCCAGTACTTC.

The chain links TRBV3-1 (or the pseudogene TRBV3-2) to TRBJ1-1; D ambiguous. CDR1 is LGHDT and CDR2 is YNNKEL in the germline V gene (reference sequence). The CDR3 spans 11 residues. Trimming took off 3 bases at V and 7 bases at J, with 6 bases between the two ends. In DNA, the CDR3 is TGTGCCAGCAGCCAGGGCTTTGAAGCTTTCTTT. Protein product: CASSQGFEAFF.

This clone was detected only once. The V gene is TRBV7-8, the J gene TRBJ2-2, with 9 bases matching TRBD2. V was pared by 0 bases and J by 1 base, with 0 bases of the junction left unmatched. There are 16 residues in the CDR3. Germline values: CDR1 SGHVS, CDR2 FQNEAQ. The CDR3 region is CASSLAAGGNTGELFF. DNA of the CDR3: TGTGCCAGCAGCTTAGCAGCGGGGGGGAACACCGGGGAGCTGTTTTTT.

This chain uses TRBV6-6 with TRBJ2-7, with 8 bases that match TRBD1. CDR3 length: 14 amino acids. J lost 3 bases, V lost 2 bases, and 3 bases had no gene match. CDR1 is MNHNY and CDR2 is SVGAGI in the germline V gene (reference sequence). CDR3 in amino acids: CASSYRTGIYEQYF. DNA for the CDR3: TGTGCCAGCAGTTACAGGACAGGGATCTACGAGCAGTACTTC.

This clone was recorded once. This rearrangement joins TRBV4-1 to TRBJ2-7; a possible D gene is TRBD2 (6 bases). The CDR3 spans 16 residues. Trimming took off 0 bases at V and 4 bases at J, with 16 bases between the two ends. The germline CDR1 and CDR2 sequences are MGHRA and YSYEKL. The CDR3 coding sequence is TGCGCCAGCAGCCAAGACCTGACCGAGGGGACTTACGAGCAGTACTTC. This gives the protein CASSQDLTEGTYEQYF.

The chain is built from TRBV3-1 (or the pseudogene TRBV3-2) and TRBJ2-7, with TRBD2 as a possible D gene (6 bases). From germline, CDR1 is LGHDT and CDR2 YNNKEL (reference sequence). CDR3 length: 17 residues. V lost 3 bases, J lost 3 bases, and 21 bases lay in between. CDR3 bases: TGTGCCAGCAGCCAGATCAATCCTCGGGGGAACTACTACGAGCAGTACTTC. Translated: CASSQINPRGNYYEQYF.

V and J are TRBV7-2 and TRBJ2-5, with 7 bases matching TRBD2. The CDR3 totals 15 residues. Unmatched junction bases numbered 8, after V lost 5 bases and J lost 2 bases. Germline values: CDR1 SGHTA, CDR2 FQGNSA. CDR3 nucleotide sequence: TGTGCCAGCAGCCTCACGGGTAGCGGGCAAGAGACCCAGTACTTC. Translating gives CASSLTGSGQETQYF.

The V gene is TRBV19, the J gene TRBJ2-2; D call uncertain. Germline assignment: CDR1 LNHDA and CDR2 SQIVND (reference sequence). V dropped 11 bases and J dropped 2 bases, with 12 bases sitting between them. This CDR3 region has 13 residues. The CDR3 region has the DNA TGTGCCTCCTCGCTACTAAACACCGGGGAGCTGTTTTTT. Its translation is CASSLLNTGELFF.

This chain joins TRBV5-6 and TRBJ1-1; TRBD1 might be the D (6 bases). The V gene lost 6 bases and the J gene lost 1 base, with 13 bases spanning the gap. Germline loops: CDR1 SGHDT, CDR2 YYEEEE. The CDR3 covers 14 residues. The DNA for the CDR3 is TGTGCCAGCATCGATACAGGGAAGAACACTGAAGCTTTCTTT. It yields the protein CASIDTGKNTEAFF.

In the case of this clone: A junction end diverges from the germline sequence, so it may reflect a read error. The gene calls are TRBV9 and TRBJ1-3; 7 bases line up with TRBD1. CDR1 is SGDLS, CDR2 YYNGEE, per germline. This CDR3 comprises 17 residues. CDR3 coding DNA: TGTGCCAGCAGCCTTTTCCAAAGACAGGGCTCTCGAAACACCATATATTTT. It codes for CASSLFQRQGSRNTIYF. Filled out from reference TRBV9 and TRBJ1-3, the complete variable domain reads DSGVTQTPKHLITATGQRVTLRCSPRSGDLSVYWYQQSLDQGLQFLIQYYNGEERAKGNILERFSAQQFPDLHSELNLSSLELGDSALYFCASSLFQRQGSRNTIYFGEGSWLTVV.

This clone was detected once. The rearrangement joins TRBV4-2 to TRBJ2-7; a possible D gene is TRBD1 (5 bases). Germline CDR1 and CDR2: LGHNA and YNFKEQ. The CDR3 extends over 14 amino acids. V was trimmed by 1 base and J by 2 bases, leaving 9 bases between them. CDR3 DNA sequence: TGTGCCAGCAGCCAAGTAGGGGCGACCTACGAGCAGTACTTC. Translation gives CASSQVGATYEQYF.

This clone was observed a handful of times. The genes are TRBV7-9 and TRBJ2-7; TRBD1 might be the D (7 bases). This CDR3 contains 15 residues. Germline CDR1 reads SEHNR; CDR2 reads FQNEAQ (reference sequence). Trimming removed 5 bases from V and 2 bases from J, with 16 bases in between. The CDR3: CASSAPTGEAYEQYF. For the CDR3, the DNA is TGTGCCAGCAGCGCGCCCACAGGGGAGGCCTACGAGCAGTACTTC.

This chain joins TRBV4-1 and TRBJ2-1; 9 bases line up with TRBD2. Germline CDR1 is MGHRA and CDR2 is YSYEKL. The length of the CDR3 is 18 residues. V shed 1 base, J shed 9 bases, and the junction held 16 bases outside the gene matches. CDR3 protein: CASSQGGLAGARTVEQFF. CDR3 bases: TGCGCCAGCAGCCAAGGAGGATTAGCGGGGGCCAGGACCGTTGAGCAGTTCTTC.

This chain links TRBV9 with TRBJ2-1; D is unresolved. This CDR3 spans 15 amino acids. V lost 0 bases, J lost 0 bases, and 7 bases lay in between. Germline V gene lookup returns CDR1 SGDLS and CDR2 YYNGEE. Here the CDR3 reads CASSVVPSSYNEQFF. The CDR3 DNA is TGTGCCAGCAGCGTAGTACCGAGCTCCTACAATGAGCAGTTCTTC.

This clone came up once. This CDR3 is CASSPRQGREKLFF. The CDR3 nucleotides read TGTGCCAGCTCACCCCGACAGGGCCGTGAAAAACTGTTTTTT. The chain has TRBV18 and TRBJ1-4; TRBD1 matches 7 bases. The germline CDR1 and CDR2 sequences are KGHSH and LQKENI. The CDR3 runs 14 residues. Germline trimming cut 3 bases from V and 7 bases from J; bases unmatched to any gene: 5.

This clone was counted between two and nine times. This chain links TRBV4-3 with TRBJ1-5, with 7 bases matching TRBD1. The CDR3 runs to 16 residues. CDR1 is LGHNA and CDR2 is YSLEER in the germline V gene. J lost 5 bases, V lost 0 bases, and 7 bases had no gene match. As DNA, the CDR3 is TGCGCCAGCAGCCAAGATTGGAGGGGGCTCTATCAGCCCCAGCATTTT. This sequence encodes CASSQDWRGLYQPQHF.

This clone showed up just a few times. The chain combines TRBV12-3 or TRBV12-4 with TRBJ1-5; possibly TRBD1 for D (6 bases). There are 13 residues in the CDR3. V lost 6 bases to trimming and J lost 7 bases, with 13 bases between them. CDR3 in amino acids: CASRYRAGQPQHF. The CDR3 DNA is TGTGCCAGCAGATACAGGGCAGGGCAGCCCCAGCATTTT.

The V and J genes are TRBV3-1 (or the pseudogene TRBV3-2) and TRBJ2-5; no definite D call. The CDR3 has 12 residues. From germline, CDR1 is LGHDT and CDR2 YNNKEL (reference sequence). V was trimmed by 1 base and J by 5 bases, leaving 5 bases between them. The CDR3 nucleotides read TGTGCCAGCAGCCAAGGGCCGGAGACCCAGTACTTC. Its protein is CASSQGPETQYF.

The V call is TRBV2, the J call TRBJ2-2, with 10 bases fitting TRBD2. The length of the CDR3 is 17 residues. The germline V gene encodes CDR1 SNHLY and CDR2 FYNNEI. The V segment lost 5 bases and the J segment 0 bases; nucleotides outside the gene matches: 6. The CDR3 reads CASSWGSGGPNTGELFF. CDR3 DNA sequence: TGTGCCAGCAGTTGGGGTAGCGGGGGGCCGAACACCGGGGAGCTGTTTTTT.

DNA of the CDR3: TGTGCCATCAGTGACGGAGGGGTTAGCAATCAGCCCCAGCATTTT. Protein sequence: CAISDGGVSNQPQHF. The V and J genes are TRBV10-3 and TRBJ1-5; possible D gene TRBD1, 5 bases. The CDR3 loop spans 15 amino acids. V lost 3 bases, J lost 0 bases, and 9 bases lay in between. Germline CDR1 reads ENHRY; CDR2 reads SYGVKD.